These 14 T cell receptor beta chains originate from one sample sequenced in a study of cytomegalovirus exposure and HLA in healthy donors. Researchers ran the PCR with 60 Vbeta and 13 Jbeta primers. Generated by immunoSEQ multiplex PCR, the TCRdb table keeps only in-frame clones and is missing some. The table includes 160,000 or so clones, just over 70% detected once. The specimen was PBMCs. These receptors came from a man aged 18 to 29 in good health and CMV-seropositive.

V is TRBV11-3 and J is TRBJ2-3, with TRBD2 matching 11 bases. Germline lookup yields CDR1 SGHNT and CDR2 YENEEA. The CDR3 extends over 14 amino acids. V was clipped by 5 bases and J by 6 bases; unmatched bases: 4. The chain's CDR3 is CASSPRTSGDTQYF. For the CDR3, the DNA is TGTGCCAGCAGCCCTCGGACTAGCGGGGATACGCAGTATTTT.

This clone showed up just a few times. The CDR3: CASSLVGGNQPQHF. The CDR3 bases are TGCGCCAGCAGCCTCGTAGGGGGAAATCAGCCCCAGCATTTT. This rearrangement joins TRBV5-1 to TRBJ1-5; weak D call: TRBD1 (6 bases). Germline lookup yields CDR1 SGHRS and CDR2 YFSETQ. The CDR3 covers 14 residues. Between the trimmed V and J ends, which lost 4 bases and 4 bases, there was a span of 12 bases.

The chain uses TRBV28 and TRBJ2-6, with TRBD2 as a possible D gene (5 bases). CDR1 and CDR2 from the germline V gene are MDHEN and SYDVKM. V was clipped by 2 bases and J by 0 bases, with 14 bases between them. The CDR3 consists of 18 residues. CDR3 loop: CASSLTSGLISGANVLTF. CDR3 nucleotide sequence: TGTGCCAGCAGTTTAACTTCAGGACTCATCTCTGGGGCCAACGTCCTGACTTTC.

The J gene is TRBJ2-1, the V gene TRBV7-9; 7 positions match TRBD2. The germline gives CDR1 SEHNR, CDR2 FQNEAQ (reference sequence). The CDR3 totals 16 residues. With V trimmed by 1 base and J by 8 bases, 11 bases remained unmatched. Here the CDR3 reads CASSLGSGARGDEQFF. In DNA form, the CDR3 reads TGTGCCAGCAGCTTAGGGAGCGGGGCCCGGGGCGATGAGCAGTTCTTC.

This clone came up once. The chain is built from TRBV10-3 and TRBJ2-5; 9 nucleotides align to TRBD1. This CDR3 is built from 17 residues. Germline CDR1 reads ENHRY; CDR2 reads SYGVKD. Trimming took 4 bases from V and 4 from J; bases not matched to a gene: 13. The CDR3 bases are TGTGCCATCAGTGCTAGGGATGGGACAGGGCGATCAGAGACCCAGTACTTC. Translating gives CAISARDGTGRSETQYF.

The sample holds a few counts of this clone. V usage is TRBV6-4 and J usage is TRBJ2-1, with 7 bases matching TRBD1. Germline V CDR1 and CDR2: MRHNA, SNTAGT. The J segment lost 4 bases and the V segment lost 4 bases, leaving 1 base of the junction unmatched. The CDR3 is 13 residues long. The CDR3 coding sequence is TGTGCCAGCAGTGTACAGGGGTACAATGAGCAGTTCTTC. Translating gives CASSVQGYNEQFF.

The chain has TRBV11-3 and TRBJ1-1; no reliable D call. V was clipped by 5 bases and J by 0 bases, with 7 bases between them. The CDR3 sequence is 13 residues long. Germline CDR1 reads SGHNT; CDR2 reads YENEEA. The CDR3 region has the DNA TGTGCCAGCAGCCTACTAATGAACACTGAAGCTTTCTTT. Its protein product is CASSLLMNTEAFF.

The DNA of the CDR3 is TGTGCCACCAGGAACCCAGGGATCCCTGAAGCTTTCTTT. Protein sequence: CATRNPGIPEAFF. The chain uses TRBV15 and TRBJ1-1; maybe TRBD1 (5 bases). Trimming left V 6 bases short and J 6 bases short, with 14 bases between. Germline-derived CDR1 and CDR2 are LNHNV and YYDKDF (reference sequence). This CDR3 has 13 amino acids.

The CDR3 DNA is TGCGCCAGCAGCCAAGATCATGAGACAGGCTATGGCTACACCTTC. This encodes CASSQDHETGYGYTF. The chain recombines TRBV4-1 with TRBJ1-2, with a possible D match to TRBD1 (6 bases). The germline V and J ends were trimmed by 0 bases and 4 bases, with 12 bases remaining between them. From germline, CDR1 is MGHRA and CDR2 YSYEKL. The CDR3 has 15 residues.

Only a few counts were recorded for this clone. This sample includes further DNA sequences coding for the same CDR3. The genes are TRBV6-1 and TRBJ1-1; TRBD1 matches 7 bases. The CDR3 totals 14 residues. V lost 4 bases to trimming and J lost 0 bases; unmatched junction nucleotides: 2. The germline CDR1 and CDR2 sequences are MNHNS and SASEGT. The CDR3 DNA is TGTGCCAGCAGTGTACAGGGGATGAACACTGAAGCTTTCTTT. Residues: CASSVQGMNTEAFF.

The chain carries TRBV6-5 and TRBJ1-2; 10 bases align to TRBD1. The CDR3 sequence is 15 residues long. Germline values: CDR1 MNHEY, CDR2 SVGAGI. J lost 5 bases, V lost 0 bases, and 3 bases had no gene match. The CDR3 loop is CASSYSEGQGYGYTF. The CDR3 DNA follows: TGTGCCAGCAGTTACTCGGAGGGACAGGGGTATGGCTACACCTTC.

The chain couples TRBV6-6 to TRBJ1-1; weak D call: TRBD1 (6 bases). Trimming left V 6 bases short and J 0 bases short, with 14 bases between. The CDR3 runs to 15 residues. Germline CDR1 MNHNY, CDR2 SVGAGI (reference sequence). The CDR3 nucleotides are TGTGCCAGCAGCCCTCCCGGGGGGCTGAACACTGAAGCTTTCTTT. This sequence encodes CASSPPGGLNTEAFF.

The chain has TRBV2 and TRBJ1-5; D remains unclear. The ends were cut back, 9 bases at V and 7 bases at J, with 16 bases in the middle. This CDR3 has 13 residues. Germline-derived CDR1 and CDR2 are SNHLY and FYNNEI. In DNA form, the CDR3 reads TGTGCCAGTAGGCGGGAAGGGAGCCAGCCCCAGCATTTT. Amino acids: CASRREGSQPQHF.

The chain links TRBV6-1 to TRBJ1-5; TRBD1 aligns across 7 bases. V lost 8 bases, J lost 4 bases, and 5 bases stayed unmatched. CDR1 is MNHNS and CDR2 is SASEGT in the germline V gene. This CDR3 region has 13 residues. Written as DNA, the CDR3 is TGTGCCAGCGCACAGGGGTTGAATCAGCCCCAGCATTTT. It yields the protein CASAQGLNQPQHF.